The T cell receptor beta chain under discussion was sequenced for a study of cytomegalovirus exposure and HLA in healthy donors. For the study at large: The same platform was used for the 90 to 150 validation repertoires and the approximately 670 first-cohort repertoires, a later analysis reported.

Profiled with immunoSEQ multiplex PCR; TCRdb holds only in-frame clones, not every one. In the table there are 150,000 to 200,000 clones, 75% to 90% of which are singletons. Findings of the study overall: Investigators reported under 200 TCR beta chains as tied to cytomegalovirus. Accounts indicate the classifier identified cytomegalovirus status with strong specificity and sensitivity.

The germline CDR1 and CDR2 sequences are SEHNR and FQNEAQ (reference sequence). The CDR3 extends over 13 amino acids. The V gene lost 8 bases and the J gene lost 3 bases, with 13 bases spanning the gap. A remark on this clone: Antigen specificity is unknown.

Sequencing was performed on PBMCs. The TCR was taken from a man younger than 35 in good health and CMV-seropositive. The genes are TRBV7-9 and TRBJ1-2; a weak D match, TRBD1 (5 bases). CDR3 region: CASATGVYYGYTF. In DNA form, the CDR3 reads TGTGCCAGCGCTACAGGTGTTTACTATGGCTACACCTTC.